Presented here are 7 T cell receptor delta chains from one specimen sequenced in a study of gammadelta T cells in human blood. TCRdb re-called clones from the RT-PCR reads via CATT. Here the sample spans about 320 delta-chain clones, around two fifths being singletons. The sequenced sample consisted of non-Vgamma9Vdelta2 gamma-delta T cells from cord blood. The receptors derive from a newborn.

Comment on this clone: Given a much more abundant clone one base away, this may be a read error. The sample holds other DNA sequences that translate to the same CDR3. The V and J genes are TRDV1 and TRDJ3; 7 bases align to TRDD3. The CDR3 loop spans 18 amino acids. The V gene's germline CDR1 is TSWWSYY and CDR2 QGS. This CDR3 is CALGEPLGGPWDTRQMFF. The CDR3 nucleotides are TGTGCTCTTGGGGAACCTCTGGGGGGCCCCTGGGACACCCGGCAGATGTTTTTC.

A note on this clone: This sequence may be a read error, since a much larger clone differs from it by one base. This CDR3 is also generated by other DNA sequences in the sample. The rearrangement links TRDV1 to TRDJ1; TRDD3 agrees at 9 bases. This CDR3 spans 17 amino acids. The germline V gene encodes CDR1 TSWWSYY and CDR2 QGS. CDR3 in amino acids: CALGEFFRLGDTDKLIF. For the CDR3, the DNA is TGTGCTCTTGGGGAATTCTTCCGACTGGGGGACACAGATAAACTCATCTTT.

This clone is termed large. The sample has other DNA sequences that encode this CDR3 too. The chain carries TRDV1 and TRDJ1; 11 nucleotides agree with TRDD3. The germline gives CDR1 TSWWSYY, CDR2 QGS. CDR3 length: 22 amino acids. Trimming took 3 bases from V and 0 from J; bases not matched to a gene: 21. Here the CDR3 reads CALGDPLPLFMGDTPYTDKLIF. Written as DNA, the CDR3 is TGTGCTCTTGGGGACCCCCTTCCTCTATTCATGGGGGATACGCCCTACACCGATAAACTCATCTTT.

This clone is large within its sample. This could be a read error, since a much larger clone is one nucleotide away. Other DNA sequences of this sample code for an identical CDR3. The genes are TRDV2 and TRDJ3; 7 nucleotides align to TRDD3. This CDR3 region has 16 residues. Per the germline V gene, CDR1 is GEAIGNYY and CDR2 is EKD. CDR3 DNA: TGTGCCTGTGACTGGGGGAGCTCCTGGGACACTCGACAGATGTTTTTC. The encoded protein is CACDWGSSWDTRQMFF.

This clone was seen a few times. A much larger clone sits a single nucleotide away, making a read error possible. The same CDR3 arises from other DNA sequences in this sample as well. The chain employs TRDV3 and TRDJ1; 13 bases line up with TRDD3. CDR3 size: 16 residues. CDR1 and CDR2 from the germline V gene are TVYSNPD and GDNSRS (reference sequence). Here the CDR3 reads CAFVLGDTKYTDKLIF. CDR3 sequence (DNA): TGTGCCTTTGTACTGGGGGATACGAAGTACACAGATAAACTCATCTTT. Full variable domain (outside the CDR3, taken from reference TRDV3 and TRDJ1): CDKVTQSSPDQTVASGSEVVLLCTYDTVYSNPDLFWYRIRPDYSFQFVFYGDNSRSEGADFTQGRFSVKHILTQKAFHLVISPVRTEDSATYYCAFVLGDTKYTDKLIFGKGTRVTVEP.

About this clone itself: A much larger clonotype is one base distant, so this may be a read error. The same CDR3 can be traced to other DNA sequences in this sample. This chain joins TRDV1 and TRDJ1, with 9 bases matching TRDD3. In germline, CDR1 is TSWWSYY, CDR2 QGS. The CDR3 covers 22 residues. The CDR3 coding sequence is TGTGCTCTTGGGGAACTACCCGCAGGGAGGGGGATACTCCTACCGAACACTGATAAACTCATCTTT. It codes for CALGELPAGRGILLPNTDKLIF.

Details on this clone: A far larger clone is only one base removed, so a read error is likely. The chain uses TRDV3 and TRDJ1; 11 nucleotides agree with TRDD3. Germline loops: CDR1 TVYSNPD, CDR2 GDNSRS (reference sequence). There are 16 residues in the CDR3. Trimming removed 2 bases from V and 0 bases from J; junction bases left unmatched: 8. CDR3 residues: CAFVLGDMKYTDKLIF. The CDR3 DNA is TGTGCCTTTGTACTGGGGGATATGAAGTACACCGATAAACTCATCTTT.